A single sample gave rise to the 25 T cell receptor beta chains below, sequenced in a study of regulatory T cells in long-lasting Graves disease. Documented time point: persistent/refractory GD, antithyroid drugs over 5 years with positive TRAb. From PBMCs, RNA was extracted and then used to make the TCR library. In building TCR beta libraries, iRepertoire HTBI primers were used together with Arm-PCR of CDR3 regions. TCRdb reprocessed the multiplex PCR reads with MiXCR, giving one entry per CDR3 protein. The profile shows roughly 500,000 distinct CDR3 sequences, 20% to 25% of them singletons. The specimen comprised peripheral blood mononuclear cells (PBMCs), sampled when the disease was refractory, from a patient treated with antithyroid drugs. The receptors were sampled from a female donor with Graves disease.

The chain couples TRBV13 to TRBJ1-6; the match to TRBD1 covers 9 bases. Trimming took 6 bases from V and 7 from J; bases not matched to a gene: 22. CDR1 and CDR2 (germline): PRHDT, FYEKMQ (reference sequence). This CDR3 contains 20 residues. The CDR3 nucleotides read TGTGCCAGCAGTCACTCACCCCCACCGGGACAGGGTGCGCGGAATTCACCCCTCCACTTT. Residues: CASSHSPPPGQGARNSPLHF.

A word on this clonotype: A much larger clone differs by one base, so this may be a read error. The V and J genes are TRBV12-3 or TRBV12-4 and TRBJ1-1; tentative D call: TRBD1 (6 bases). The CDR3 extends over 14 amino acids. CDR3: CASRIRGMNAEAFF. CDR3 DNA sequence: TGTGCCAGCAGAATCAGGGGTATGAACGCTGAAGCTTTCTTT.

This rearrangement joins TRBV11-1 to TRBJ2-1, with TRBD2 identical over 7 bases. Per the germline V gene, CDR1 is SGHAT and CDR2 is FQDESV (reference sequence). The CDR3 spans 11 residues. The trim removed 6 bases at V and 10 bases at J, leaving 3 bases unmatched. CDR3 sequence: CASSPAGEQFF. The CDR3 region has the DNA TGTGCCAGCAGTCCAGCGGGAGAGCAGTTCTTC.

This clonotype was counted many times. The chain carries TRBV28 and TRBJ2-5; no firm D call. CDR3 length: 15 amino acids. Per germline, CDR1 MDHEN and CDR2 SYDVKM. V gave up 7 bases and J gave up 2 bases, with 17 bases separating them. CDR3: CASTRAYRRQETQYF. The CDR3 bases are TGTGCCAGCACCCGGGCCTATCGGAGACAAGAGACCCAGTACTTC.

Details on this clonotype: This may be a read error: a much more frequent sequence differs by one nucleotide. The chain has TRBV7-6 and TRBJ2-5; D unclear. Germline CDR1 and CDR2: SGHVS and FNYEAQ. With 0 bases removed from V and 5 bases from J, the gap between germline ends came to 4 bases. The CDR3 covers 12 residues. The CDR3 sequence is CASSLAFETQYF. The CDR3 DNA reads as TGTGCCAGCAGCTTAGCGTTTGAGACCCAGTACTTC. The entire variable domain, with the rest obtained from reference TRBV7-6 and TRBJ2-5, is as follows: GAGVSQSPRYKVTKRGQDVALRCDPISGHVSLYWYRQALGQGPEFLTYFNYEAQQDKSGLPNDRFSAERPEGSISTLTIQRTEQRDSAMYRCASSLAFETQYFGPGTRLLVL.

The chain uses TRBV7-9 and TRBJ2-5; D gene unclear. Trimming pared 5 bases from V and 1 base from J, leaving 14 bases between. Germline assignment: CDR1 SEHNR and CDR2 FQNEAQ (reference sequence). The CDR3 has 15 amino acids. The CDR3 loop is CASSPPGTLQETQYF. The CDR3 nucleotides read TGTGCCAGCAGCCCCCCAGGAACCCTCCAAGAGACCCAGTACTTC.

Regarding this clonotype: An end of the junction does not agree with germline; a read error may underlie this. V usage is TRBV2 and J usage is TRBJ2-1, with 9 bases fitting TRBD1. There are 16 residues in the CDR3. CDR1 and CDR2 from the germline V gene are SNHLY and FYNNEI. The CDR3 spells CASSEALRDRANGQFF. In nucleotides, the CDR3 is TGTGCCAGCAGTGAAGCGCTTCGGGACAGGGCGAATGGGCAGTTCTTC. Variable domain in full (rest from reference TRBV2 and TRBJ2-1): EPEVTQTPSHQVTQMGQEVILRCVPISNHLYFYWYRQILGQKVEFLVSFYNNEISEKSEIFDDQFSVERPDGSNFTLKIRSTKLEDSAMYFCASSEALRDRANGQFFGPGTRLTVL.

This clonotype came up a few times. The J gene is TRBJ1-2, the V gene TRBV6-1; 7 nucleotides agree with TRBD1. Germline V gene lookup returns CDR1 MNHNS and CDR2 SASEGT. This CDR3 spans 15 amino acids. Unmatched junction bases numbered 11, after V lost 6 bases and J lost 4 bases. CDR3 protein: CASSDQGGPLYGYTF. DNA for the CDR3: TGTGCCAGCAGCGACCAGGGGGGTCCCCTCTATGGCTACACCTTC.

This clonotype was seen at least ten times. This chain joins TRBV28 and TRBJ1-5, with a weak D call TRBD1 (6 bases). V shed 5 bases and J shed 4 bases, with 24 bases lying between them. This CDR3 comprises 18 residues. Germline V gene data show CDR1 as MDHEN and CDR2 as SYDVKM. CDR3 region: CASSPRGGRARLNQPQHF. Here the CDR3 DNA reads TGTGCCAGCAGTCCACGGGGGGGGCGTGCTCGTCTTAATCAGCCCCAGCATTTT.

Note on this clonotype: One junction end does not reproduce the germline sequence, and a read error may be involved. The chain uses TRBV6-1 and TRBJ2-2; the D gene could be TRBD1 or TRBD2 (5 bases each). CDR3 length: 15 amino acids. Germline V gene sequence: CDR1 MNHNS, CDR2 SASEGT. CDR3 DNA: TGTGCCAGCAGCCCAATCTTGAAGGGGACCGGGGAGCTGGTTTTT. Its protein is CASSPILKGTGELVF.

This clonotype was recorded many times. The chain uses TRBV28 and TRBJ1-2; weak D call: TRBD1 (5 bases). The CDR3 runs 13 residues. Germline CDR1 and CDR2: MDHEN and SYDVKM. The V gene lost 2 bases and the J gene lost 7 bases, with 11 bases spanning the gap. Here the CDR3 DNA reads TGTGCCAGCAGTTTAGCCCAGGGTCGTGGCTACACCTTC. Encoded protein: CASSLAQGRGYTF.

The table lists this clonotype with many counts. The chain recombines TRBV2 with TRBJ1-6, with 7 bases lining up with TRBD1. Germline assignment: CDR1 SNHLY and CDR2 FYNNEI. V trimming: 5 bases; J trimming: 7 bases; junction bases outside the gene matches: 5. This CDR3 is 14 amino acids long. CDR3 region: CASSYRGQNSPLHF. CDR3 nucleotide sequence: TGTGCCAGCAGTTACCGGGGACAGAATTCACCCCTCCACTTT.

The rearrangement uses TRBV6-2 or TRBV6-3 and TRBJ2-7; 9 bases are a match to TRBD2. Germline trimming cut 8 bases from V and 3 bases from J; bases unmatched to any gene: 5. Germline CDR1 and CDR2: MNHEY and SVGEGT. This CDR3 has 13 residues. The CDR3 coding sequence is TGTGCCAGCGCGCGGGAGGGCGGCTACGAGCAGTACTTC. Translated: CASAREGGYEQYF.

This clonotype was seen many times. CDR3 residues: CASSGTSGSNEQFF. The CDR3 region has the DNA TGTGCCAGCAGCGGGACTAGCGGGAGTAATGAGCAGTTCTTC. The chain uses TRBV7-2 and TRBJ2-1, with 14 bases aligning to TRBD2. Per the germline V gene, CDR1 is SGHTA and CDR2 is FQGNSA. CDR3 length equals 14 residues. V lost 5 bases, J lost 7 bases, and 1 base stayed unmatched.

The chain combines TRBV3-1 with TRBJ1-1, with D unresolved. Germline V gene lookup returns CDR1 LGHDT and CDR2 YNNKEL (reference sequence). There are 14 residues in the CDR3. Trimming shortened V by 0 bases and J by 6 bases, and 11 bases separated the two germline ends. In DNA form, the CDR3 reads TGTGCCAGCAGCCAAGATTCAGGAGCGGCTGAAGCTTTCTTT. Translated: CASSQDSGAAEAFF.

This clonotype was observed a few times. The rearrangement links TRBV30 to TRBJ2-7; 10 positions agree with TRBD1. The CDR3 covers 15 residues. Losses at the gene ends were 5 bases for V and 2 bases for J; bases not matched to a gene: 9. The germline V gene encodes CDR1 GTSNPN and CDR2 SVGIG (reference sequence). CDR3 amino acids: CAWSKPGQGTYEQYF. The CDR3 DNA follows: TGTGCCTGGTCAAAACCGGGACAGGGGACCTACGAGCAGTACTTC. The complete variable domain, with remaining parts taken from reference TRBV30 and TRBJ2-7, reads SQTIHQWPATLVQPVGSPLSLECTVEGTSNPNLYWYRQAAGRGLQLLFYSVGIGQISSEVPQNLSASRPQDRQFILSSKKLLLSDSGFYLCAWSKPGQGTYEQYFGPGTRLTVT.

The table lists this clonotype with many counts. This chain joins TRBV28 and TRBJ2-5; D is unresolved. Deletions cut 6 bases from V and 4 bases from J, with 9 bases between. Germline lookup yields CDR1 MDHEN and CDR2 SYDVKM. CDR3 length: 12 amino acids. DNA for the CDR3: TGTGCCAGCAGCTCGGGTTCAGAGACCCAGTACTTC. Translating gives CASSSGSETQYF.

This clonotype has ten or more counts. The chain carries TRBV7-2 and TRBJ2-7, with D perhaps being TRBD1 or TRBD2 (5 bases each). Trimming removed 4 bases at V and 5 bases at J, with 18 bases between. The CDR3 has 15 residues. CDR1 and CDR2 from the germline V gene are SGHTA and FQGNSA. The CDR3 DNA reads TGTGCCAGCAGCTCGCATACGGGGCAGCCCGACGAGCAGTACTTC. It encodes CASSSHTGQPDEQYF. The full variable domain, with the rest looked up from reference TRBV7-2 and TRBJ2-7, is GAGVSQSPSNKVTEKGKDVELRCDPISGHTALYWYRQSLGQGLEFLIYFQGNSAPDKSGLPSDRFSAERTGGSVSTLTIQRTQQEDSAVYLCASSSHTGQPDEQYFGPGTRLTVT.

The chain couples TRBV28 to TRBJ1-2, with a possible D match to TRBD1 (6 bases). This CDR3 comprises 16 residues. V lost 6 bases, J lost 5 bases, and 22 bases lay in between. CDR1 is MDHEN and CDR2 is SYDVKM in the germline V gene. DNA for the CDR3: TGTGCCAGCAGCCCCGTCGAACAGGGTGGGGGTTATGGCTACACCTTC. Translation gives CASSPVEQGGGYGYTF.

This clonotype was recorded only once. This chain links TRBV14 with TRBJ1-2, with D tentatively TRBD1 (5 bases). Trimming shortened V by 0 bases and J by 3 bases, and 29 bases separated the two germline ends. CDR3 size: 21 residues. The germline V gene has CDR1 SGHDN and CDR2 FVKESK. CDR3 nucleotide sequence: TGTGCCAGCAGCCAAGATCCCGCACAAGCTCCCCGACAGACCTTTGACTATGGCTACACCTTC. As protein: CASSQDPAQAPRQTFDYGYTF.

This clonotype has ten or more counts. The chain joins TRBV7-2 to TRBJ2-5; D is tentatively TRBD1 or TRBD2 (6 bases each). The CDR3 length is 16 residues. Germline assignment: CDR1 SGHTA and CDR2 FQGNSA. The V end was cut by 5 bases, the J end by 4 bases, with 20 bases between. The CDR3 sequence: CASSAGGGRWGETQYF. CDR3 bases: TGTGCCAGCAGCGCTGGAGGGGGGAGATGGGGAGAGACCCAGTACTTC.

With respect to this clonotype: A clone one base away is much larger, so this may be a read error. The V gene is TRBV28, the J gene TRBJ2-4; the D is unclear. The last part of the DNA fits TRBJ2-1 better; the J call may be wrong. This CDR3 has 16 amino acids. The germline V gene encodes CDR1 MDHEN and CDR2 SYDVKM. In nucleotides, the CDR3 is TGTGCCAGCAGTTACATCTCTCCGCCGAGCTCCTACGAGCAGTTCTTC. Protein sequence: CASSYISPPSSYEQFF.

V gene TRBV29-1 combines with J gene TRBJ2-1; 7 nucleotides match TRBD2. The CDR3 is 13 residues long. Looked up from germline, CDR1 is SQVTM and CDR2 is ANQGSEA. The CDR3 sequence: CTLPCGGYNEQFF. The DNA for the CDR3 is TGCACCCTACCGTGCGGGGGCTACAATGAGCAGTTCTTC.

CDR3 in DNA: TGCGCCAGCAGCCAAGCCGGGGTGGGCTACGAGCAGTACTTC. Translated, it gives CASSQAGVGYEQYF. The V and J genes are TRBV4-1 and TRBJ2-7; the D gene is possibly TRBD2 (5 bases). Trimming took off 1 base at V and 3 bases at J, with 10 bases between the two ends. CDR1 is MGHRA and CDR2 is YSYEKL in the germline V gene. The CDR3 covers 14 residues.

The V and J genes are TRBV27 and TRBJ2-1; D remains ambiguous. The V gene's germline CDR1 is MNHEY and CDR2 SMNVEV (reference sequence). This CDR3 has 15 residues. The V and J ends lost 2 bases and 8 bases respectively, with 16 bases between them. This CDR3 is CASSLPFRSMHEQFF. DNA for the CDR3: TGTGCCAGCAGTTTACCCTTCCGTTCCATGCATGAGCAGTTCTTC.